This T cell receptor beta chain is from a study of CD8 T cells in Susac syndrome. cDNA came from roughly 0.47 to 1 ug RNA primed by random hexamers. Via MiXCR, TCRdb re-called the immunoSEQ multiplex PCR reads, giving one row per CDR3 protein. Here the sample spans approximately 120,000 distinct CDR3 sequences, more than 80% being singletons. CDR3 length: 14 residues. Trimming took 2 bases from V and 3 from J, leaving 7 bases between them. V and J are TRBV12-3 or TRBV12-4 and TRBJ2-2; D not certain. Material for sequencing was CD8+ T cells from PBMCs. The TCR comes from a human donor with multiple sclerosis. CDR3 region: CASSLTYDTGELFF. DNA for the CDR3: TGTGCCAGCAGTTTAACCTATGACACCGGGGAGCTGTTTTTT.